These 8 T cell receptor beta chains were all obtained from the same sample, sequenced in a study of CD8+CD57+ T cells in acquired aplastic anemia. Genomic DNA provided the template from which TCR beta VDJ and CDR3 profiles were obtained. TCRdb independently ran MiXCR on the reads; one entry per CDR3 protein. The table shows some 120,000 distinct CDR3 sequences, with 40% to 60% occurring only once. The sequenced material came from sorted CD4+, CD8+, or CD8+CD57+ T cells (not recorded which) from PBMCs. Receptor source: a human donor in good health, serving as a control.

This clonotype was observed many times. This sequence joins TRBV6-1 and TRBJ1-5; the D gene is possibly TRBD1 (5 bases). CDR1 MNHNS and CDR2 SASEGT come from the germline V gene. V was shortened by 2 bases and J by 2 bases, with 13 bases between the two germline ends. This CDR3 is 16 amino acids long. DNA for the CDR3: TGTGCCAGCAGTGAAAGTCTAGGCAGGGGCAATCAGCCCCAGCATTTT. Amino acids: CASSESLGRGNQPQHF.

This clonotype was seen ten or more times. This chain links TRBV20-1 with TRBJ1-5, with a possible D match to TRBD1 (5 bases). The CDR3 has 13 amino acids. V lost 6 bases to trimming and J lost 6 bases, with 15 bases between them. Germline CDR1 reads DFQATT; CDR2 reads SNEGSKA (reference sequence). The CDR3, as DNA: TGCAGTGCCACTACTCAGGGACGTCAGCCCCAGCATTTT. Amino acids: CSATTQGRQPQHF.

This clonotype has a count of ten or more. This could be a read error, since a much larger clone is one nucleotide away. Here the CDR3 omits its conserved ending phenylalanine or tryptophan, so a read error is the likely source. The genes are TRBV2 and TRBJ2-7, with D perhaps being TRBD1 or TRBD2 (5 bases each). The CDR3 has 15 amino acids. Germline V gene sequence: CDR1 SNHLY, CDR2 FYNNEI. The ends were cut back, 6 bases at V and 5 bases at J, with 20 bases in the middle. The CDR3 sequence: CASRTRGSIGDEQYL. The CDR3 nucleotides read TGTGCCAGCAGAACACGGGGCAGTATTGGGGACGAGCAGTACCTC.

This chain uses TRBV15 with TRBJ2-1; perhaps TRBD2 as D (5 bases). The CDR3 covers 15 residues. Between the trimmed V and J ends, which lost 5 bases and 2 bases, there was a span of 13 bases. From germline, CDR1 is LNHNV and CDR2 YYDKDF (reference sequence). CDR3 sequence (DNA): TGTGCCACCAGCGGGAGACTAATCCCCTACAATGAGCAGTTCTTC. Translating gives CATSGRLIPYNEQFF.

This clonotype appeared many times. The V and J genes are TRBV11-3 and TRBJ2-4; D is ambiguous. Germline V gene lookup returns CDR1 SGHNT and CDR2 YENEEA. V lost 6 bases, J lost 7 bases, and 13 bases lay in between. The CDR3 has 13 amino acids. CDR3 sequence: CASSLNSGNIQYF. CDR3 bases: TGTGCCAGCAGTCTAAACTCTGGGAACATTCAGTACTTC. Filled out from reference TRBV11-3 and TRBJ2-4, the complete variable domain reads EAGVVQSPRYKIIEKKQPVAFWCNPISGHNTLYWYLQNLGQGPELLIRYENEEAVDDSQLPKDRFSAERLKGVDSTLKIQPAELGDSAVYLCASSLNSGNIQYFGAGTRLSVL.

Many counts were recorded for this clonotype. The chain carries TRBV7-3 and TRBJ1-1; weak D call: TRBD1 (5 bases). The CDR3 covers 12 residues. The V end was cut by 8 bases, the J end by 11 bases, with 18 bases between. Germline V gene sequence: CDR1 SGHTA, CDR2 FQGTGA. In nucleotides, the CDR3 is TGTGCCAGCGGGGCCATGGGAGGGAAGGCTTTCTTT. Protein sequence: CASGAMGGKAFF.

There are many counts of this clonotype. The rearrangement joins TRBV7-3 to TRBJ2-5, with TRBD2 matching 13 bases. The junction had 11 bases not matched to a gene; V was cut back by 5 bases and J by 5 bases. Germline assignment: CDR1 SGHTA and CDR2 FQGTGA. This CDR3 region has 17 residues. CDR3 DNA: TGTGCCAGCAGCCCCCGGACTAGCGGGGGTTACGGGGAGACCCAGTACTTC. Amino acids: CASSPRTSGGYGETQYF.

The chain employs TRBV25-1 and TRBJ1-4; 7 bases are a match to TRBD1. In germline, CDR1 is MGHDK, CDR2 SYGVNS. V was clipped by 4 bases and J by 6 bases; unmatched bases: 8. The CDR3 sequence is 15 residues long. The CDR3 DNA sequence: TGTGCCAGCAGTGCGTTACAGGGGAGGGATGAAAAACTGTTTTTT. Translating it yields CASSALQGRDEKLFF.